One and the same sample provided the 5 T cell receptor beta chains below, sequenced in a study of yellow fever vaccine responses in identical twins. TCRdb reanalysed the RT-PCR reads using MiXCR and keeps one entry per CDR3 protein. This sample carries about 1,700 distinct CDR3 sequences, 75% to 90% of them seen once, and the ten largest clones take around 5.7%. Specimen: T cells from blood (PBMCs), unsorted or a sorted subset (not recorded which), collected before or after yellow fever vaccination (not recorded which). The source is a woman aged 18-29 years who received the yellow fever vaccine.

The chain joins TRBV30 to TRBJ1-1, with 7 bases identical to TRBD1. The germline V gene encodes CDR1 GTSNPN and CDR2 SVGIG (reference sequence). Trimming removed 1 base from V and 9 bases from J; junction bases left unmatched: 8. This CDR3 contains 13 residues. The CDR3 here is CAWSGQGGMKAFF. The CDR3 DNA follows: TGTGCCTGGAGTGGACAGGGAGGTATGAAAGCTTTCTTT.

The chain combines TRBV6-1 with TRBJ2-1; no clear D. The CDR3 length is 14 residues. V lost 6 bases, J lost 7 bases, and 16 bases lay in between. Per germline, CDR1 MNHNS and CDR2 SASEGT. Written as DNA, the CDR3 is TGTGCCAGCAGGACGGATGGAGAACATAATGAGCAGTTCTTC. Its protein is CASRTDGEHNEQFF.

The chain employs TRBV12-3 or TRBV12-4 and TRBJ2-7; 11 nucleotides match TRBD2. This CDR3 is built from 16 residues. J was trimmed by 5 bases and V by 6 bases; bases with no gene match: 12. DNA for the CDR3: TGTGCCAGCAGACACGCCACTAGCGGGAGCAAGAACGAGCAGTACTTC. Its protein product is CASRHATSGSKNEQYF.

The chain employs TRBV20-1 and TRBJ2-5; a weak D match, TRBD1 (5 bases). V was clipped by 0 bases and J by 5 bases, with 16 bases between them. Germline V gives CDR1 DFQATT, CDR2 SNEGSKA (reference sequence). This CDR3 region has 15 residues. CDR3 sequence (DNA): TGCAGTGCTAGAGATCAGGCAGGGTTGTCCGAGACCCAGTACTTC. Protein: CSARDQAGLSETQYF.

About this clonotype: The limits of the CDR3 on the DNA are not certain, so only TCRdb's listed CDR3 is given. The rearrangement joins TRBV5-1 to TRBJ2-2; no check of the table's D call, TRBD1, against the DNA was made. CDR1 and CDR2 (germline): SGHRS, YFSETQ. The CDR3 length is 15 residues, termini included. The CDR3 reads CASSVRQGSGELFFF.